A selection of T cell receptor beta chains follows, all from one sample in a study of blood T cell repertoires in COVID-19. The method was immunoSEQ multiplex PCR; TCRdb's version includes in-frame clones alone and lacks a portion of them. Of about 88,000 clones in the sample, around 88% were seen once. Sequencing was performed on peripheral blood. Receptor source: a woman in her fifties or sixties with COVID-19, enrolled during active disease. The CDR3 runs from the conserved cysteine through the conserved F or W. Each record gives: V gene, CDR3 length, D gene, clone size, J gene, CDR3 DNA, CDR3 protein. The D gene is left open where the match is weak. Clone size is shown for a subset of rows, as once, few, many or a class of expanded clone.

TRBV11-2	15	TRBD1	-	TRBJ1-6	TGTGCCAGCAGCTTACCGAGACAGGGGTATTCACCCCTCCACTTT	CASSLPRQGYSPLHF
TRBV7-2	14	-	-	TRBJ1-3	TGTGCCAGCAGCTTAGTGTACTCCGGAAACACCATATATTTT	CASSLVYSGNTIYF
TRBV6-5	15	-	-	TRBJ2-3	TGTGCCAGCAGTTACTCGGGAGGCGCAGGATATACGCAGTATTTT	CASSYSGGAGYTQYF
TRBV19	14	-	-	TRBJ1-1	TGTGCCAGTAGTATAATCGGGATGAACACTGAAGCTTTCTTT	CASSIIGMNTEAFF
TRBV7-2	15	-	-	TRBJ1-4	TGTGCCAGCAGCCCGGGAACAGCCGCTAGAATTGGACTGTTTTTT	CASSPGTAARIGLFF
TRBV7-9	14	-	-	TRBJ2-7	TGTGCCAGCAGCTTAGCGCATACTACACCCGAGCAGTACTTC	CASSLAHTTPEQYF
TRBV11-3	14	-	-	TRBJ1-1	TGTGCCAGCAGCTTAGATACGACGCGGACTGAAGCTTTCTTT	CASSLDTTRTEAFF
TRBV19	13	-	once	TRBJ2-7	TGTGCCAGTAGTAAAGACAACCGCGCCGAGCAGTACTTC	CASSKDNRAEQYF
TRBV29-1	13	TRBD1	-	TRBJ1-2	TGCAGCGTCCTCCCAGGACAGGGTTATGGCTACACCTTC	CSVLPGQGYGYTF
TRBV11-3	18	TRBD2	few	TRBJ2-1	TGTGCCAGCAGCTTAGAGCAGTCGGGGACTAGCGGGGGAAATGAGCAGTTCTTC	CASSLEQSGTSGGNEQFF
TRBV4-3	16	TRBD2	-	TRBJ2-7	TGCGCCAGCAGCCAGTTGAGCGGGGGAGGAGATTACGAGCAGTACTTC	CASSQLSGGGDYEQYF
TRBV9	14	-	-	TRBJ1-1	TGTGCCAGCAGCTCCCAAGTGGCTTACACTGAAGCTTTCTTT	CASSSQVAYTEAFF
TRBV5-1	13	-	few	TRBJ1-1	TGCGCCAGCAGCTTGGACAGGGACACTGAAGCTTTCTTT	CASSLDRDTEAFF
TRBV7-8	17	TRBD1	-	TRBJ1-6	TGTGCCAGCAGCCCCCGGACAGGGGGCTCCTATAATTCACCCCTCCACTTT	CASSPRTGGSYNSPLHF
TRBV5-8	14	TRBD1	-	TRBJ1-5	TGTGCCAGCAGTTTTGGGACAGGGAATCAGCCCCAGCATTTT	CASSFGTGNQPQHF
TRBV12-3/TRBV12-4	13	-	-	TRBJ1-4	TGTGCCAGCACCGGGGGGGGTCGGGAAAAACTGTTTTTT	CASTGGGREKLFF
TRBV2	14	-	-	TRBJ2-1	TGTGCCAGCAGTGAGAGTTCAGGGACTCGCAAGCAGTTCTTC	CASSESSGTRKQFF
TRBV4-3	17	-	few	TRBJ1-3	TGCGCCAGCAGCCAAGATCGGCGGGATGTCTCTGGAAACACCATATATTTT	CASSQDRRDVSGNTIYF
TRBV7-8	15	-	once	TRBJ2-4	TGTGCCAGCAGCTTAGGGGGCATGACCAAAAACATTCAGTACTTC	CASSLGGMTKNIQYF
TRBV5-5	17	-	-	TRBJ1-1	TGTGCCAGCAGCTTGGATGATGGGGGGTATCCGTTGACTGAAGCTTTCTTT	CASSLDDGGYPLTEAFF
TRBV19	16	TRBD1	-	TRBJ1-2	TGTGCCAGTAGCCCCCTTACAGGGGAGAGGGGCTATGGCTACACCTTC	CASSPLTGERGYGYTF
TRBV6-5	15	-	few	TRBJ1-3	TGTGCCAGCAGTTACTCGAGAGGGACTGGAAACACCATATATTTT	CASSYSRGTGNTIYF
TRBV24-1	16	-	-	TRBJ2-3	TGTGCCACCAGTGATTTGGGCAGGGGAGGCACAGATACGCAGTATTTT	CATSDLGRGGTDTQYF
TRBV18	13	-	-	TRBJ1-1	TGTGCCAGCTCACAGGGGATGAACACTGAAGCTTTCTTT	CASSQGMNTEAFF
TRBV6-4	16	TRBD1	-	TRBJ2-7	TGTGCCAGCACCCCGCCAGGGACAGGGAAGGACTACGAGCAGTACTTC	CASTPPGTGKDYEQYF
TRBV4-3	16	TRBD1	-	TRBJ2-1	TGCGCCAGCAGCCAAGGGGACAGCCCACCTTACAATGAGCAGTTCTTC	CASSQGDSPPYNEQFF
TRBV19	14	TRBD1	-	TRBJ1-5	TGTGCCGTCAGCCGGACAGGGGGCAATCAGCCCCAGCATTTT	CAVSRTGGNQPQHF
TRBV5-6	14	TRBD1	-	TRBJ2-5	TGTGCCAGCAGCACCTATACAGGGGCTGGGACCCAGTACTTC	CASSTYTGAGTQYF
TRBV5-6	15	-	-	TRBJ2-1	TGTGCCAGCAGCTCGCCGGGACACACTTACAATGAGCAGTTCTTC	CASSSPGHTYNEQFF
TRBV25-1	13	-	-	TRBJ1-3	TGTGCCAGCAGTGGTGGGCTGGGAAACACCATATATTTT	CASSGGLGNTIYF
TRBV19	15	TRBD1	-	TRBJ2-7	TGTGCCAGTAGTATGGGAGACAGGGGGCCCTACGAGCAGTACTTC	CASSMGDRGPYEQYF